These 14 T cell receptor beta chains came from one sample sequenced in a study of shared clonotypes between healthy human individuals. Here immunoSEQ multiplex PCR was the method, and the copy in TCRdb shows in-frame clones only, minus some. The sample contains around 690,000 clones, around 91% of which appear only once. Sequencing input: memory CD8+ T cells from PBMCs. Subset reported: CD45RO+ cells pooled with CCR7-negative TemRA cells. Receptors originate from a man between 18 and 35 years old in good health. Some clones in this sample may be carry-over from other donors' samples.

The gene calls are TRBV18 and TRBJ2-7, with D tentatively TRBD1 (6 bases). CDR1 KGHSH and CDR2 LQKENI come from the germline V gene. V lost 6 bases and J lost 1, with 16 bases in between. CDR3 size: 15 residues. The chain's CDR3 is CASSTSGEKSYEQYF. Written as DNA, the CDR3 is TGTGCCAGCTCGACCTCAGGGGAAAAGTCCTACGAGCAGTACTTC.

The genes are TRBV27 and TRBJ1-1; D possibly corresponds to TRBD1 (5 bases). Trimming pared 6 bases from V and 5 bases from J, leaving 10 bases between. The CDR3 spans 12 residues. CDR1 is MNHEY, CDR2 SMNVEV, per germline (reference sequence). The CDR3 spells CASRAGLTEAFF. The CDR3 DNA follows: TGTGCCAGCAGGGCAGGGTTGACTGAAGCTTTCTTT.

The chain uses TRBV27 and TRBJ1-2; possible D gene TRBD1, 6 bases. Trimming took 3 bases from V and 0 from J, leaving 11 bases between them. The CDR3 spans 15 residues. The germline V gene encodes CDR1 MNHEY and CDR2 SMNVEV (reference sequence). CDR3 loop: CASSFQGLANYGYTF. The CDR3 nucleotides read TGTGCCAGCAGTTTCCAGGGGCTCGCTAACTATGGCTACACCTTC.

The CDR3 region has the DNA TGTGCCAGCAGCTCCCGGGACCCGGGTGAAGCTAATGAAAAACTGTTTTTT. It codes for CASSSRDPGEANEKLFF. The gene calls are TRBV27 and TRBJ1-4; D is possibly TRBD1 (5 bases). The germline V gene has CDR1 MNHEY and CDR2 SMNVEV (reference sequence). This CDR3 is 17 amino acids long. V shed 6 bases and J shed 3 bases, with 20 bases lying between them.

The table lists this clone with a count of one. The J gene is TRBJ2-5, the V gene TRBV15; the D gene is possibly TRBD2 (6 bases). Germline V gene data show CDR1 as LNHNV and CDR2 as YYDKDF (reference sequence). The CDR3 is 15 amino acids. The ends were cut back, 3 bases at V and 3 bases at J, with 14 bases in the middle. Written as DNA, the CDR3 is TGTGCCACCAGCAGGAATCGATTAGCGGAAGAGACCCAGTACTTC. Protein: CATSRNRLAEETQYF.

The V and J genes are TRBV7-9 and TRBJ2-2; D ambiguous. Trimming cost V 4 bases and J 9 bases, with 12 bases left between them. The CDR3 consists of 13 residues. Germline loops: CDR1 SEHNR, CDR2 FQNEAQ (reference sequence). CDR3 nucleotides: TGTGCCAGCAGCTCGTACAGAGGTCGGGAGCTGTTTTTT. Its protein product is CASSSYRGRELFF.

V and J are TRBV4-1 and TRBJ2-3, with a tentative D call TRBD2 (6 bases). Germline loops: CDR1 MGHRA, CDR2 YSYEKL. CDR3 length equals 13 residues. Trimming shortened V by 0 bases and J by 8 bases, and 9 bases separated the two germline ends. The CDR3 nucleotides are TGCGCCAGCAGCCAAGAATGGCGGGGTACGCAGTATTTT. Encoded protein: CASSQEWRGTQYF.

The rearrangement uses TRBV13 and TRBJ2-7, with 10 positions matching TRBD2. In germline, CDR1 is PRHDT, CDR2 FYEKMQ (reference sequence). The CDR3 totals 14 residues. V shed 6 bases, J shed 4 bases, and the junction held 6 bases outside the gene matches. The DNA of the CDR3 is TGTGCCAGCAGTCTAGCGGGAGAGTTTTACGAGCAGTACTTC. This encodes CASSLAGEFYEQYF.

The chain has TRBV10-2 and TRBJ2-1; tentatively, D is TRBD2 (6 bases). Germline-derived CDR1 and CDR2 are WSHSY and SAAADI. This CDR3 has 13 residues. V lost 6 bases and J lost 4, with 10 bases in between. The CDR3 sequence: CASRAGLYNEQFF. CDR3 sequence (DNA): TGCGCCAGCAGGGCAGGACTATACAATGAGCAGTTCTTC.

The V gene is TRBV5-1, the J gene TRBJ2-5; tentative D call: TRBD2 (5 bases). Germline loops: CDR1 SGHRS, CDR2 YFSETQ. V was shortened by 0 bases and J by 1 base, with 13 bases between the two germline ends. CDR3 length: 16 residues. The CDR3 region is CASSLVRVEGQETQYF. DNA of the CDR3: TGCGCCAGCAGCTTGGTTAGGGTCGAGGGCCAAGAGACCCAGTACTTC.

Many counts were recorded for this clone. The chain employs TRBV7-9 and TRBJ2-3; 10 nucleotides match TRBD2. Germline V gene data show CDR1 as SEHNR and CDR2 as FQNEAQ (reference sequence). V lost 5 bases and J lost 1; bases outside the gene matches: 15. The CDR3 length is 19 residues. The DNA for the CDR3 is TGTGCCAGCAGCCCCCGCGGGAAGCGGGAGGGAAAAGGCACAGATACGCAGTATTTT. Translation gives CASSPRGKREGKGTDTQYF.

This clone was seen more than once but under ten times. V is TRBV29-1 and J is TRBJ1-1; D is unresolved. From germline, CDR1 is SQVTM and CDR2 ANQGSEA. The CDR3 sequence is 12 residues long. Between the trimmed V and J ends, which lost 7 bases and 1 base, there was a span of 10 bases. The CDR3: CSARPGNTEAFF. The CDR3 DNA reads TGCAGCGCCCGTCCGGGGAACACTGAAGCTTTCTTT.

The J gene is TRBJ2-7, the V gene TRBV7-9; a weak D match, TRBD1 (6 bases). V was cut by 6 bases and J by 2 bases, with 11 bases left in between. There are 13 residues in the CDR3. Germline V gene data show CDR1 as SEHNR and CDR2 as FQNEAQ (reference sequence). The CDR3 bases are TGTGCCAGCAGGCCTACAGGGACCTACGAGCAGTACTTC. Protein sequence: CASRPTGTYEQYF.

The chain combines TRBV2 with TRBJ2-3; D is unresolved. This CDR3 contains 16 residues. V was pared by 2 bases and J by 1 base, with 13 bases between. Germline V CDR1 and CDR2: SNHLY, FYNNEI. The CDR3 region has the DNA TGTGCCAGCAGTGAATCCCCGGACGGCCGCACAGATACGCAGTATTTT. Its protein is CASSESPDGRTDTQYF.